Following are 30 T cell receptor beta chains from one sample sequenced in a study of blood T cell repertoires in COVID-19. Profiled with immunoSEQ multiplex PCR; TCRdb holds only in-frame clones, not every one. The profile shows about 150,000 clones, around 82% of them singletons. What was sequenced was peripheral blood. The receptor set was obtained from a man in his late teens or twenties with active or convalescent COVID-19.

This rearrangement joins TRBV15 to TRBJ2-6; D unresolved. Germline assignment: CDR1 LNHNV and CDR2 YYDKDF (reference sequence). This CDR3 comprises 19 residues. The V end was cut by 0 bases, the J end by 2 bases, with 17 bases between. The CDR3 nucleotides are TGTGCCACCAGCAGAGATCGGTTTAGCTTTACGGCTGGGGCCAACGTCCTGACTTTC. Its translation: CATSRDRFSFTAGANVLTF.

V gene TRBV18 combines with J gene TRBJ2-5; TRBD2 agrees at 11 bases. The CDR3 is 17 residues long. From germline, CDR1 is KGHSH and CDR2 LQKENI. J was trimmed by 5 bases and V by 6 bases; bases with no gene match: 14. CDR3 protein: CASSPTTVAGGKETQYF. The CDR3 nucleotides read TGTGCCAGCTCCCCGACCACCGTAGCGGGAGGGAAGGAGACCCAGTACTTC.

The count of this clone is one. The chain links TRBV28 to TRBJ1-1, with 7 bases lining up with TRBD1. With V trimmed by 6 bases and J by 5 bases, 6 bases remained unmatched. Per the germline V gene, CDR1 is MDHEN and CDR2 is SYDVKM. The CDR3 contains 13 residues. This CDR3 is CASRPAGGTEAFF. The CDR3 nucleotides read TGTGCCAGCAGACCTGCAGGGGGAACTGAAGCTTTCTTT.

V usage is TRBV5-4 and J usage is TRBJ2-1; the match to TRBD2 covers 7 bases. The CDR3 covers 16 residues. In germline, CDR1 is SGHNT, CDR2 YYREEE (reference sequence). After removal of 0 bases from V and 2 bases from J, the junction contained 5 bases not matched to a gene. In DNA form, the CDR3 reads TGTGCCAGCAGCTTGGCGGGCGGGAGACCCTACAATGAGCAGTTCTTC. It translates to CASSLAGGRPYNEQFF.

This rearrangement joins TRBV7-3 to TRBJ1-3; 9 positions agree with TRBD1. The CDR3 has 13 residues. Trimming took 4 bases from V and 7 from J; bases not matched to a gene: 2. Germline values: CDR1 SGHTA, CDR2 FQGTGA. For the CDR3, the DNA is TGTGCCAGCAGCTACGGACAGGGGAACACCATATATTTT. Its protein product is CASSYGQGNTIYF.

The chain recombines TRBV19 with TRBJ2-1; the match to TRBD1 covers 8 bases. V lost 6 bases and J lost 8; bases outside the gene matches: 15. This CDR3 spans 16 amino acids. Germline CDR1 LNHDA, CDR2 SQIVND (reference sequence). The CDR3 nucleotides are TGTGCCAGTAGCTCTCGGCGGACAGGGAAATATGATGAGCAGTTCTTC. It specifies CASSSRRTGKYDEQFF.

The gene calls are TRBV10-3 and TRBJ1-1, with 7 bases identical to TRBD1. The CDR3 extends over 15 amino acids. V was pared by 2 bases and J by 0 bases, with 3 bases of the junction left unmatched. Germline CDR1 reads ENHRY; CDR2 reads SYGVKD. CDR3 in amino acids: CAISETGVMNTEAFF. Here the CDR3 DNA reads TGTGCCATCAGTGAGACAGGGGTGATGAACACTGAAGCTTTCTTT.

V is TRBV2 and J is TRBJ2-7; D is unresolved. This CDR3 comprises 10 residues. V was cut by 4 bases and J by 6 bases, with 4 bases left in between. Germline CDR1 reads SNHLY; CDR2 reads FYNNEI. The CDR3 sequence: CASSVSEQYF. The CDR3, as DNA: TGTGCCAGCAGTGTCTCCGAGCAGTACTTC. The full variable domain, completed using reference TRBV2 and TRBJ2-7, is EPEVTQTPSHQVTQMGQEVILRCVPISNHLYFYWYRQILGQKVEFLVSFYNNEISEKSEIFDDQFSVERPDGSNFTLKIRSTKLEDSAMYFCASSVSEQYFGPGTRLTVT.

This clone was detected a few times. This sequence joins TRBV5-1 and TRBJ1-2; perhaps TRBD1 as D (5 bases). Looked up from germline, CDR1 is SGHRS and CDR2 is YFSETQ. This CDR3 spans 13 amino acids. With 0 bases removed from V and 5 bases from J, the gap between germline ends came to 8 bases. This CDR3 reads CASSLAKGYGYTF. The CDR3 DNA follows: TGCGCCAGCAGCTTGGCCAAGGGGTATGGCTACACCTTC.

The chain couples TRBV6-5 to TRBJ1-6; D is unclear. The V and J ends lost 3 bases and 0 bases respectively, with 9 bases between them. The CDR3 is made up of 16 amino acids. The germline V gene has CDR1 MNHEY and CDR2 SVGAGI. CDR3 residues: CASSYGRSSYNSPLHF. Here the CDR3 DNA reads TGTGCCAGCAGTTATGGGCGCAGCTCCTATAATTCACCCCTCCACTTT.

The CDR3 protein is CASSRTGGTNSPLHF. The CDR3 DNA is TGTGCCAGCAGCCGGACAGGGGGCACAAACTCACCCCTCCACTTT. The chain employs TRBV7-9 and TRBJ1-6; 11 bases agree with TRBD1. CDR3 length: 15 amino acids. Looked up from germline, CDR1 is SEHNR and CDR2 is FQNEAQ (reference sequence). Unmatched junction bases numbered 7, after V lost 5 bases and J lost 10 bases.

This clone was observed at least ten times. V usage is TRBV6-4 and J usage is TRBJ1-6; D not resolved. V was trimmed by 3 bases and J by 6 bases, leaving 6 bases between them. This CDR3 has 13 residues. The germline CDR1 and CDR2 sequences are MRHNA and SNTAGT. CDR3 region: CASSERANSPLHF. The CDR3 DNA reads as TGTGCCAGCAGTGAGCGGGCTAATTCACCCCTCCACTTT.

The chain employs TRBV7-2 and TRBJ2-3; 9 nucleotides line up with TRBD2. Losses at the gene ends were 3 bases for V and 0 bases for J; bases not matched to a gene: 7. Germline CDR1 SGHTA, CDR2 FQGNSA. This CDR3 region has 17 residues. CDR3 protein: CASSFRTSAPSTDTQYF. CDR3 in DNA: TGTGCCAGCAGCTTCCGGACTAGCGCTCCTAGCACAGATACGCAGTATTTT.

The chain joins TRBV5-1 to TRBJ1-2, with D possibly TRBD1 on 6 matching bases. Looked up from germline, CDR1 is SGHRS and CDR2 is YFSETQ. V lost 2 bases to trimming and J lost 2 bases, with 16 bases between them. The CDR3 consists of 16 residues. CDR3 DNA: TGCGCCAGCAGCTTTGGGGTACAGGGTGGCAACTATGGCTACACCTTC. Protein product: CASSFGVQGGNYGYTF.

This rearrangement joins TRBV7-3 to TRBJ2-2; 7 nucleotides align to TRBD1. CDR3 length equals 15 residues. The V segment lost 2 bases and the J segment 5 bases; nucleotides outside the gene matches: 5. Germline V lookup: CDR1 SGHTA, CDR2 FQGTGA. The CDR3, as DNA: TGTGCCAGCAGCTTATTTCCAGGGGGAACCGGGGAGCTGTTTTTT. This translates into CASSLFPGGTGELFF.

The gene calls are TRBV19 and TRBJ2-7; tentatively, D is TRBD2 (7 bases). The germline V gene has CDR1 LNHDA and CDR2 SQIVND (reference sequence). The CDR3 covers 14 residues. V was pared by 4 bases and J by 2 bases, with 12 bases between. The CDR3 reads CASSTGGGPYEQYF. For the CDR3, the DNA is TGTGCCAGTAGTACGGGGGGCGGACCCTACGAGCAGTACTTC.

This chain uses TRBV5-5 with TRBJ2-4, with 8 bases lining up with TRBD1. Looked up from germline, CDR1 is SGHKS and CDR2 is YYEKEE (reference sequence). This CDR3 has 15 amino acids. Losses at the gene ends were 4 bases for V and 8 bases for J; bases not matched to a gene: 11. CDR3: CASSDPGQVTYIQYF. CDR3 nucleotide sequence: TGTGCCAGCAGCGACCCGGGACAGGTCACATACATTCAGTACTTC.

The chain recombines TRBV13 with TRBJ2-1; maybe TRBD2 (5 bases). CDR1 is PRHDT, CDR2 FYEKMQ, per germline (reference sequence). V shed 5 bases and J shed 9 bases, with 8 bases lying between them. The CDR3 runs to 11 residues. CDR3 amino acids: CASSTGSEQFF. The CDR3 bases are TGTGCCAGCAGCACGGGAAGTGAGCAGTTCTTC.

The rearrangement uses TRBV7-9 and TRBJ2-5; weak D call: TRBD2 (6 bases). Germline V gives CDR1 SEHNR, CDR2 FQNEAQ (reference sequence). V was cut by 5 bases and J by 4 bases, with 17 bases left in between. This CDR3 is built from 15 residues. CDR3 sequence reads: CASSAGTGRGETQYF. The CDR3 nucleotides are TGTGCCAGCAGCGCCGGGACGGGGCGGGGAGAGACCCAGTACTTC.

This clone was seen only once. The chain joins TRBV5-6 to TRBJ1-1, with D unresolved. V lost 3 bases to trimming and J lost 6 bases, with 15 bases between them. CDR1 and CDR2 from the germline V gene are SGHDT and YYEEEE. The CDR3 runs 14 residues. The CDR3 DNA follows: TGTGCCAGCAGCTCCACGGTTTACCGTCCTGAAGCTTTCTTT. This gives the protein CASSSTVYRPEAFF.

This clone has a single count. The chain has TRBV19 and TRBJ1-6; a possible D gene is TRBD1 (6 bases). The CDR3 has 15 residues. The V gene lost 4 bases and the J gene lost 6 bases, with 13 bases spanning the gap. Looked up from germline, CDR1 is LNHDA and CDR2 is SQIVND (reference sequence). CDR3 sequence: CASSTSGRGNSPLHF. The CDR3 DNA reads TGTGCCAGTAGTACCAGCGGCAGGGGTAATTCACCCCTCCACTTT.

The chain uses TRBV3-1 (or the pseudogene TRBV3-2) and TRBJ2-7, with 14 bases aligning to TRBD2. CDR3 size: 15 residues. The ends lost 4 bases at V and 6 bases at J; junction bases unmatched: 5. Per the germline V gene, CDR1 is LGHDT and CDR2 is YNNKEL (reference sequence). As DNA, the CDR3 is TGTGCCAGCAGCCCACCCGGGACTAGCGGGGGCGAGCAGTACTTC. Translated, it gives CASSPPGTSGGEQYF.

The genes are TRBV28 and TRBJ2-2, with D possibly TRBD1 on 6 matching bases. Germline-derived CDR1 and CDR2 are MDHEN and SYDVKM. Trimming left V 9 bases short and J 4 bases short, with 12 bases between. The length of the CDR3 is 13 residues. The CDR3 DNA sequence: TGTGCCAGTAACAGGGTCAGCACCGGGGAGCTGTTTTTT. Amino acids: CASNRVSTGELFF.

The V call is TRBV15, the J call TRBJ2-3; D remains ambiguous. Per the germline V gene, CDR1 is LNHNV and CDR2 is YYDKDF (reference sequence). V lost 5 bases, J lost 4 bases, and 10 bases lay in between. The CDR3 covers 13 residues. Here the CDR3 reads CATSRALADTQYF. The CDR3 coding sequence is TGTGCCACCAGCCGAGCCCTCGCAGATACGCAGTATTTT.

This clone appeared once. This chain joins TRBV5-1 and TRBJ2-7; TRBD1 might be the D (6 bases). Germline-derived CDR1 and CDR2 are SGHRS and YFSETQ. The germline V and J ends were trimmed by 0 bases and 3 bases, with 19 bases remaining between them. The CDR3 is 17 residues long. The CDR3 coding sequence is TGCGCCAGCAGCTTGGGAGCCCTAGGGGGTCTTGTCTACGAGCAGTACTTC. Residues: CASSLGALGGLVYEQYF.

The CDR3 protein is CASSEGQGRGNTIYF. CDR3 DNA: TGTGCCAGCAGTGAAGGGCAGGGTAGGGGAAACACCATATATTTT. This sequence joins TRBV6-1 and TRBJ1-3; the D gene is possibly TRBD1 (5 bases). V gave up 1 base and J gave up 4 bases, with 11 bases separating them. Germline V lookup: CDR1 MNHNS, CDR2 SASEGT. There are 15 residues in the CDR3.

The rearrangement links TRBV6-5 to TRBJ1-1, with D maybe TRBD1 (5 bases). The CDR3 contains 13 residues. V gave up 6 bases and J gave up 5 bases, with 13 bases separating them. Germline CDR1 and CDR2: MNHEY and SVGAGI. CDR3 in DNA: TGTGCCAGCAGCCTTGACAGAGGAACTGAAGCTTTCTTT. It codes for CASSLDRGTEAFF.

The chain has TRBV6-5 and TRBJ2-7; 7 bases map to TRBD1. The CDR3 contains 14 residues. Germline V CDR1 and CDR2: MNHEY, SVGAGI. V lost 8 bases and J lost 2; bases outside the gene matches: 9. CDR3 loop: CASCHQTGPYEQYF. The DNA of the CDR3 is TGTGCCAGCTGTCACCAGACAGGGCCCTACGAGCAGTACTTC.

The gene calls are TRBV6-2 or TRBV6-3 and TRBJ1-5; 8 bases fit TRBD1. The length of the CDR3 is 16 residues. V shed 2 bases, J shed 5 bases, and the junction held 8 bases outside the gene matches. Germline assignment: CDR1 MNHEY and CDR2 SVGEGT. CDR3 protein: CASSYGQGLRDQPQHF. CDR3 DNA: TGTGCCAGCAGTTACGGACAGGGCCTTCGGGATCAGCCCCAGCATTTT.

This rearrangement joins TRBV5-8 to TRBJ1-4; D is perhaps TRBD1 (5 bases). The CDR3 consists of 16 residues. Germline CDR1 reads SGHTS; CDR2 reads YDEGEE. V shed 5 bases and J shed 0 bases, with 14 bases lying between them. The DNA of the CDR3 is TGTGCCAGCAGAAAAGGAAGGGGATCAACTAATGAAAAACTGTTTTTT. Its protein is CASRKGRGSTNEKLFF.